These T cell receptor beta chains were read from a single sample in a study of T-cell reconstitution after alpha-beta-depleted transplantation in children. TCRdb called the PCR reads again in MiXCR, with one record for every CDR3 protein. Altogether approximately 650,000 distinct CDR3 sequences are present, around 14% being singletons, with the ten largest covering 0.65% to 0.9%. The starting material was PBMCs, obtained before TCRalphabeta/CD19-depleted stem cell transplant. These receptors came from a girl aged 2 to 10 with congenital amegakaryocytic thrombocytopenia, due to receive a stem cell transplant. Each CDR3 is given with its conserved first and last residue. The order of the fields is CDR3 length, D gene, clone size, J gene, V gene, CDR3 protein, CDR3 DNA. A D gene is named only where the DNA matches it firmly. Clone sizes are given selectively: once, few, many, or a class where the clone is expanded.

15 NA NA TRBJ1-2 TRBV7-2 CASSFPRGANYGYTF TGTGCCAGCAGCTTTCCCAGGGGAGCTAACTATGGCTACACCTTC
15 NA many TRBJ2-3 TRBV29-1 CSVEGIKASTDTQYF TGCAGCGTTGAAGGCATTAAAGCTAGCACAGATACGCAGTATTTT
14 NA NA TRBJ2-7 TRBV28 CASRTLRAAYEQYF TGTGCCAGCAGAACACTTCGGGCCGCCTACGAGCAGTACTTC
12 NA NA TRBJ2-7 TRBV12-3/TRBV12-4 CASRGSWREQYF TGTGCCAGCAGAGGGAGCTGGCGCGAGCAGTACTTC
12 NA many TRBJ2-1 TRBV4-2 CASSRLGAEQFF TGTGCCAGCAGCCGTTTAGGGGCGGAACAGTTCTTC
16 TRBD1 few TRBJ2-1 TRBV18 CASSPPTTGVGNEQFF TGTGCCAGCTCACCACCGACGACAGGGGTAGGCAATGAGCAGTTCTTC
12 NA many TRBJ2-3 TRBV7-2 CASSELMDTQYF TGTGCCAGCAGCGAGCTGATGGATACGCAGTATTTT
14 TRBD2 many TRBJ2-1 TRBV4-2 CASSHGGGHNEQFF TGTGCCAGCAGCCATGGCGGGGGGCACAATGAGCAGTTCTTC
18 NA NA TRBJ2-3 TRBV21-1 CVSSAIRERGVRTDTQYF TGTGTCAGCAGCGCCATACGGGAGCGAGGGGTTCGCACAGATACGCAGTATTTT
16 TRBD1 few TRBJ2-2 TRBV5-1 CASSLGDRERTGELFF TGCGCCAGCAGCTTGGGTGACAGGGAGAGGACCGGGGAGCTGTTTTTT
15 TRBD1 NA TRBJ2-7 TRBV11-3 CASSYSGTGSYEQYF TGTGCCAGCAGCTACTCCGGGACAGGGTCCTACGAGCAGTACTTC
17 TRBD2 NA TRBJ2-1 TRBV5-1 CASSVGDGAGGLWEQFF TGCGCCAGCAGCGTGGGGGATGGAGCGGGAGGCCTTTGGGAGCAGTTCTTC
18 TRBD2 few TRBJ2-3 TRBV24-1 CATSDTQTVAGVGDTQYF TGTGCCACCAGTGATACCCAGACTGTAGCGGGAGTAGGAGATACGCAGTATTTT
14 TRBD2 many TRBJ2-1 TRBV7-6 CASSLAWEGDEQFF TGTGCCAGCAGCTTAGCGTGGGAGGGCGATGAGCAGTTCTTC
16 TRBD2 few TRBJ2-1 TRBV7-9 CASIDPALAGPNEQFF TGTGCCAGCATCGACCCGGCCCTAGCGGGGCCTAATGAGCAGTTCTTC